This T cell receptor (beta chain) was sequenced for a study of patients and donors after allogeneic stem cell transplantation. TCRdb redid the calling of the RT-PCR reads with MiXCR, one entry per CDR3 protein. In the table there are 150,000 to 200,000 distinct CDR3 sequences, 24% of which are singletons. Germline lookup yields CDR1 SGHAT and CDR2 FQNNGV. V was cut by 5 bases and J by 3 bases, with 16 bases left in between. The CDR3 length is 16 residues. The genes are TRBV11-2 and TRBJ1-4, with D possibly matching TRBD1 (6 bases). The material sequenced was blood, either unsorted or a sorted T cell fraction (not recorded which). The TCR was taken from a human donor who was either an allogeneic HSCT recipient or a stem cell or donor lymphocyte infusion donor (not recorded which). It is not recorded whose cells these are; they may come from a transplant donor. In nucleotides, the CDR3 is TGTGCCAGCAGCCCATCGAGGGCAGGGGCTAATGAAAAACTGTTTTTT. This translates into CASSPSRAGANEKLFF.